The next 8 T cell receptor beta chains were all read from a single sample in a study of CD8 T cells in Susac syndrome (dated by TCRdb to between 2018 and 2020). Library preparation used the immunoSEQ multiplex PCR assay. RNA was extracted with the RNeasy kit and about 0.5 to 1 ug was reverse transcribed using random hexamers. Clones were called with MiXCR by TCRdb after fastp trimmed the public reads at Q25, and only in-frame beta chains were retained. Merged by CDR3 protein, the rows form single entries marked with the most common genes and DNA. The sample table records 65,000 to 75,000 distinct CDR3 sequences; just under 95% of these occur just once. Roughly 0.22% of the sample comes from the top ten. The sample comprised CD8+ T cells from PBMCs. All receptors come from a human donor in good health.

V usage is TRBV9 and J usage is TRBJ2-5; D may be TRBD1 or TRBD2 (6 bases each). Trimming stripped 5 bases from V and 5 bases from J, with 16 bases between. Germline loops: CDR1 SGDLS, CDR2 YYNGEE. This CDR3 region has 14 residues. CDR3 protein: CASSAKGGMETQYF. The CDR3 nucleotides read TGTGCCAGCAGTGCCAAGGGGGGAATGGAGACCCAGTACTTC.

The rearrangement joins TRBV23-1 to TRBJ1-5; 9 positions agree with TRBD1. TRBV23-1 is an ORF, with its function uncertain. V lost 10 bases, J lost 5 bases, and 6 bases stayed unmatched. The CDR3 extends over 13 amino acids. The CDR3 region has the DNA TGCGCCATTCTTGGGACAGGGTATCAGCCCCAGCATTTT. Encoded protein: CAILGTGYQPQHF.

The chain uses TRBV3-1 and TRBJ2-1; 10 positions match TRBD1. The CDR3 is made up of 16 amino acids. The J segment lost 3 bases and the V segment lost 5 bases, leaving 7 bases of the junction unmatched. CDR1 is LGHDT, CDR2 YNNKEL, per germline (reference sequence). In DNA, the CDR3 is TGTGCCAGCAGCACCCGGGACAGGGGCTTCTACAATGAGCAGTTCTTC. It codes for CASSTRDRGFYNEQFF.

This chain joins TRBV9 and TRBJ2-1, with 10 nucleotides matching TRBD2. Germline assignment: CDR1 SGDLS and CDR2 YYNGEE. V was pared by 3 bases and J by 3 bases, with 3 bases of the junction left unmatched. CDR3 size: 15 residues. As DNA, the CDR3 is TGTGCCAGCAGCGACCCTAGCGGGGGCTACAATGAGCAGTTCTTC. Protein: CASSDPSGGYNEQFF. Full variable domain (missing parts from reference TRBV9 and TRBJ2-1): DSGVTQTPKHLITATGQRVTLRCSPRSGDLSVYWYQQSLDQGLQFLIQYYNGEERAKGNILERFSAQQFPDLHSELNLSSLELGDSALYFCASSDPSGGYNEQFFGPGTRLTVL.

The chain uses TRBV10-3 and TRBJ2-2; 9 nucleotides align to TRBD2. After removal of 2 bases from V and 5 bases from J, the junction contained 6 bases not matched to a gene. The CDR3 runs to 16 residues. Germline CDR1 reads ENHRY; CDR2 reads SYGVKD. Here the CDR3 reads CAISEEASGVTGELFF. CDR3 bases: TGTGCCATCAGTGAGGAGGCTAGCGGGGTTACCGGGGAGCTGTTTTTT.

The gene calls are TRBV7-3 and TRBJ2-2; D possibly corresponds to TRBD1 (6 bases). The CDR3 runs 14 residues. Germline lookup yields CDR1 SGHTA and CDR2 FQGTGA. Deletions cut 2 bases from V and 4 bases from J, with 8 bases between. The CDR3: CASSLAGVTGELFF. CDR3 sequence (DNA): TGTGCCAGCAGCTTAGCAGGGGTCACCGGGGAGCTGTTTTTT. The complete variable domain, with remaining parts taken from reference TRBV7-3 and TRBJ2-2, reads GAGVSQTPSNKVTEKGKYVELRCDPISGHTALYWYRQSLGQGPEFLIYFQGTGAADDSGLPNDRFFAVRPEGSVSTLKIQRTERGDSAVYLCASSLAGVTGELFFGEGSRLTVL.

This clonotype occurred once. The chain is built from TRBV7-9 and TRBJ2-7, with D perhaps TRBD2 (6 bases). CDR3 size: 14 residues. CDR1 and CDR2 (germline): SEHNR, FQNEAQ (reference sequence). The ends were cut back, 5 bases at V and 5 bases at J, with 16 bases in the middle. The CDR3 sequence is CASSHPAREDEQYF. DNA of the CDR3: TGTGCCAGCAGCCACCCTGCCAGGGAGGACGAGCAGTACTTC.

This rearrangement joins TRBV7-3 to TRBJ1-2; D call uncertain. Looked up from germline, CDR1 is SGHTA and CDR2 is FQGTGA. V was clipped by 5 bases and J by 2 bases, with 15 bases between them. This CDR3 is 15 amino acids long. CDR3 coding DNA: TGTGCCAGCAGCCCCTTTTCCGGGCCAAACTATGGCTACACCTTC. This translates into CASSPFSGPNYGYTF.